These 21 T cell receptor beta chains originate from one sample sequenced in a study of persistence of HIV-infected CD4 T cells (TCRdb year 2020). These TCRs are of unknown antigen specificity. The immunoSEQ hsTCRB assay version 4, run in survey mode, was used to sequence TCRbeta repertoires from genomic DNA. TCRdb provides this immuneACCESS table in a form limited to in-frame rearrangements. Some clones are lacking; in checked studies, under half of them reflect an unresolved V gene, and why the rest are absent is not known. Recorded for this sample are 30,000 to 45,000 clones; 85% of them occurred a single time. The top ten clonotypes cover around 5% of the sample. Taken with the paper, the label for treatment or condition translates to: suppressive antiretroviral therapy. A pool of overlapping 15-mer peptides from HIV-1 Gag, at around 0.99 ug per peptide per mL, was used to stimulate the cells. Memory CD4+ T cells that did not respond, being CD40L-negative, CD69-negative and CD45RO-high, were sorted as memory populations depleted of antigen-responding cells.

Source: cultured CD4+ T cells from PBMCs, taken from a patient who received antiretroviral therapy. The intended sense of this specimen's cell subset or site label: CD40L-CD69- CD45RO-high memory CD4 T cells not responding to Gag peptides. Every receptor here comes from an adult with HIV. The donor label of this sample is uncertain.

The rearrangement links TRBV5-1 to TRBJ1-4, with 9 positions matching TRBD1. CDR1 is SGHRS and CDR2 is YFSETQ in the germline V gene. With 0 bases clipped from V and 7 bases from J, the junction kept 7 bases outside the gene matches. This CDR3 has 16 amino acids. CDR3 amino acids: CASSLAGTGRSEKLFF. The CDR3 DNA is TGCGCCAGCAGCTTGGCCGGGACAGGGAGAAGTGAAAAACTGTTTTTT.

This rearrangement joins TRBV6-5 to TRBJ2-7; possibly TRBD1 for D (6 bases). Germline lookup yields CDR1 MNHEY and CDR2 SVGAGI. The ends were cut back, 6 bases at V and 5 bases at J, with 14 bases in the middle. The CDR3 covers 13 residues. DNA of the CDR3: TGTGCCAGCAGCGCGCAGGGGTGGGACGAGCAGTACTTC. It yields the protein CASSAQGWDEQYF.

This chain joins TRBV6-5 and TRBJ2-1; 11 bases agree with TRBD2. With V trimmed by 6 bases and J by 7 bases, 8 bases remained unmatched. The CDR3 spans 15 residues. CDR1 and CDR2 (germline): MNHEY, SVGAGI. The CDR3 protein is CASSFSGTSGNEQFF. As DNA, the CDR3 is TGTGCCAGCAGCTTCTCGGGGACTAGCGGTAATGAGCAGTTCTTC.

This clone occurred once. This chain connects TRBV29-1 to TRBJ2-7; TRBD1 agrees at 9 bases. Losses at the gene ends were 4 bases for V and 4 bases for J; bases not matched to a gene: 5. This CDR3 region has 13 residues. Germline-derived CDR1 and CDR2 are SQVTM and ANQGSEA. CDR3 in DNA: TGCAGCGTTGGGGGACAGGGTCTTTACGAGCAGTACTTC. This sequence encodes CSVGGQGLYEQYF.

V and J are TRBV19 and TRBJ2-3, with TRBD2 matching 7 bases. CDR1 LNHDA and CDR2 SQIVND come from the germline V gene (reference sequence). Germline trimming cut 1 base from V and 3 bases from J; bases unmatched to any gene: 7. There are 16 residues in the CDR3. CDR3 nucleotides: TGTGCCAGTAGTATAGGGGAGGGATTTGGGACAGATACGCAGTATTTT. This codes for CASSIGEGFGTDTQYF. Variable domain in full (rest from reference TRBV19 and TRBJ2-3): DGGITQSPKYLFRKEGQNVTLSCEQNLNHDAMYWYRQDPGQGLRLIYYSQIVNDFQKGDIAEGYSVSREKKESFPLTVTSAQKNPTAFYLCASSIGEGFGTDTQYFGPGTRLTVL.

The V and J genes are TRBV2 and TRBJ2-1, with 7 bases fitting TRBD1. Germline CDR1 is SNHLY and CDR2 is FYNNEI. The CDR3 consists of 14 residues. Trimming cost V 7 bases and J 0 bases; bases outside gene matches: 3. The CDR3 nucleotides are TGTGCCAGCAAGGGGGCCTACTCCTACAATGAGCAGTTCTTC. Translated, it gives CASKGAYSYNEQFF. Looking up the rest from reference TRBV2 and TRBJ2-1 gives the full variable domain: EPEVTQTPSHQVTQMGQEVILRCVPISNHLYFYWYRQILGQKVEFLVSFYNNEISEKSEIFDDQFSVERPDGSNFTLKIRSTKLEDSAMYFCASKGAYSYNEQFFGPGTRLTVL.

The chain has TRBV7-9 and TRBJ2-7; D uncertain. The CDR3 runs to 12 residues. V lost 5 bases and J 6 bases, leaving 11 bases between the germline ends. CDR1 and CDR2 from the germline V gene are SEHNR and FQNEAQ (reference sequence). The CDR3, as DNA: TGTGCCAGCAGCCCGACCTGGGCCGAGCAGTACTTC. Amino acids: CASSPTWAEQYF.

The chain carries TRBV28 and TRBJ2-1; the D gene could be TRBD1 or TRBD2 (6 bases each). This CDR3 comprises 16 residues. The germline V gene has CDR1 MDHEN and CDR2 SYDVKM. The germline V and J ends were trimmed by 4 bases and 4 bases, with 17 bases remaining between them. CDR3 region: CASSYRRGEKYNEQFF. The CDR3 DNA is TGTGCCAGCAGTTACCGGAGGGGGGAGAAATACAATGAGCAGTTCTTC.

The V call is TRBV5-1, the J call TRBJ1-6; possible D gene TRBD1, 5 bases. The ends were cut back, 0 bases at V and 5 bases at J, with 12 bases in the middle. In germline, CDR1 is SGHRS, CDR2 YFSETQ. The CDR3 sequence is 16 residues long. CDR3: CASSLAGGADNSPLHF. The CDR3 DNA sequence: TGCGCCAGCAGCTTGGCCGGTGGGGCCGATAATTCACCCCTCCACTTT.

V and J are TRBV6-5 and TRBJ1-1; D remains unclear. The germline V gene has CDR1 MNHEY and CDR2 SVGAGI. The CDR3 loop spans 13 amino acids. The germline V and J ends were trimmed by 9 bases and 7 bases, with 18 bases remaining between them. The CDR3 bases are TGTGCCAGTCTGGCGGTCTGGGCCTTTGAAGCTTTCTTT. Translating it yields CASLAVWAFEAFF.

The chain is built from TRBV4-2 and TRBJ2-2; 15 bases map to TRBD2. V shed 4 bases and J 0 bases; nucleotides not matched to a gene: 6. Germline assignment: CDR1 LGHNA and CDR2 YNFKEQ. This CDR3 is 19 amino acids long. The CDR3 protein is CASSPGLAGGNPNTGELFF. The CDR3 bases are TGTGCCAGCAGCCCTGGACTAGCGGGGGGGAATCCGAACACCGGGGAGCTGTTTTTT.

The rearrangement joins TRBV19 to TRBJ2-7; D not certain. V lost 5 bases to trimming and J lost 3 bases, with 5 bases between them. The CDR3 extends over 11 amino acids. Per the germline V gene, CDR1 is LNHDA and CDR2 is SQIVND (reference sequence). The CDR3 DNA reads TGTGCCAGTAGTGGCCACTACGAGCAGTACTTC. This sequence encodes CASSGHYEQYF.

The chain recombines TRBV7-6 with TRBJ2-2, with 7 bases fitting TRBD1. CDR1 and CDR2 (germline): SGHVS, FNYEAQ. This CDR3 has 17 amino acids. Germline trimming cut 5 bases from V and 6 bases from J; bases unmatched to any gene: 15. The DNA of the CDR3 is TGTGCCAGCAGCGCCCGATCGGGACAGCAGTCGTCCGGGGAGCTGTTTTTT. It encodes CASSARSGQQSSGELFF.

This chain connects TRBV15 to TRBJ1-5; 8 bases are a match to TRBD1. CDR1 is LNHNV, CDR2 YYDKDF, per germline (reference sequence). J lost 7 bases, V lost 3 bases, and 8 bases had no gene match. The CDR3 is 15 amino acids. In DNA form, the CDR3 reads TGTGCCACCAGCAGGGGAGGACAGGGTGGACAGCCCCAGCATTTT. Protein sequence: CATSRGGQGGQPQHF.

The chain has TRBV7-3 and TRBJ2-3, with a weak D call TRBD2 (5 bases). CDR1 and CDR2 (germline): SGHTA, FQGTGA. Trimming removed 5 bases at V and 2 bases at J, with 14 bases between. The CDR3 totals 15 residues. Here the CDR3 reads CASSPLGRNTDTQYF. In DNA form, the CDR3 reads TGTGCCAGCAGCCCCTTGGGGAGAAACACAGATACGCAGTATTTT.

The chain combines TRBV7-2 with TRBJ1-2, with unresolved D. The ends were cut back, 1 base at V and 0 bases at J, with 15 bases in the middle. The CDR3 is 17 residues long. Germline CDR1 SGHTA, CDR2 FQGNSA. The chain's CDR3 is CASSLGYGSKTNYGYTF. The CDR3 coding sequence is TGTGCCAGCAGCTTAGGCTACGGGTCGAAAACTAACTATGGCTACACCTTC. Variable domain in full (rest from reference TRBV7-2 and TRBJ1-2): GAGVSQSPSNKVTEKGKDVELRCDPISGHTALYWYRQSLGQGLEFLIYFQGNSAPDKSGLPSDRFSAERTGGSVSTLTIQRTQQEDSAVYLCASSLGYGSKTNYGYTFGSGTRLTVV.

V is TRBV5-8 and J is TRBJ1-4; 8 nucleotides align to TRBD1. V dropped 2 bases and J dropped 7; count of bases not matched to a gene: 7. The CDR3 length is 15 residues. The germline V gene has CDR1 SGHTS and CDR2 YDEGEE. The CDR3 DNA sequence: TGTGCCAGCAGCTTAAAATTCGGACAGGGTGAAAAACTGTTTTTT. Translated, it gives CASSLKFGQGEKLFF.

This chain joins TRBV27 and TRBJ2-3; 8 nucleotides agree with TRBD2. CDR1 MNHEY and CDR2 SMNVEV come from the germline V gene (reference sequence). The CDR3 is made up of 17 amino acids. Trimming at V came to 6 bases and at J to 0 bases, leaving 11 bases not matched to a gene. CDR3 residues: CASSRPRSGGSTDTQYF. The CDR3 DNA is TGTGCCAGCAGCCGCCCGCGGAGCGGGGGTAGCACAGATACGCAGTATTTT.

This chain uses TRBV21-1 with TRBJ1-1; the table names TRBD1, a call not compared with the DNA. TRBV21-1 is deemed a pseudogene. The CDR3 runs 16 residues. CDR3 region: CASSLVGPRRNTEAFF. The CDR3 bases are TGTGCCAGCAGCCTCGTGGGGCCGCGCCGAAACACTGAAGCTTTCTTT.

CDR3 residues: CASSAGQAFSSYEQYF. For the CDR3, the DNA is TGTGCCAGCAGTGCGGGACAGGCCTTTAGCTCCTACGAGCAGTACTTC. This chain uses TRBV2 with TRBJ2-7, with TRBD1 identical over 8 bases. V trimming: 4 bases; J trimming: 0 bases; junction bases outside the gene matches: 8. The CDR3 runs to 16 residues. Germline V CDR1 and CDR2: SNHLY, FYNNEI.

This rearrangement joins TRBV4-1 to TRBJ2-3, with 11 bases fitting TRBD2. Germline CDR1 is MGHRA and CDR2 is YSYEKL. The CDR3 spans 17 residues. J lost 5 bases, V lost 1 base, and 8 bases had no gene match. The CDR3 loop is CASSQGASGGQIDTQYF. CDR3 nucleotide sequence: TGCGCCAGCAGCCAAGGAGCTAGCGGGGGGCAGATAGATACGCAGTATTTT.